The 7 T cell receptor beta chains presented below share a single source sample, sequenced in a study of T-cell reconstitution after alpha-beta-depleted transplantation in children. Unique molecular identifiers were used to barcode this TCRbeta library. TCRdb redid the calling of the PCR reads with MiXCR, one entry per CDR3 protein. Here the sample spans a few hundred thousand distinct CDR3 sequences, 13% being singletons. The input for sequencing was PBMCs, mostly from graft donor cells, taken 360 days after TCRalphabeta/CD19-depleted stem cell transplant. Receptors were obtained from a male patient under 18 who had a stem cell transplant for acute myeloid leukemia, so the T cells may come from the graft donor.

This clonotype turned up a few times. The CDR3 spells CASNRLGGELFF. The CDR3 region has the DNA TGTGCCAGCAACAGGCTAGGCGGGGAGCTGTTTTTT. The chain carries TRBV2 and TRBJ2-2; maybe TRBD1 (5 bases). Trimming cost V 7 bases and J 7 bases, with 10 bases left between them. Germline V CDR1 and CDR2: SNHLY, FYNNEI. This CDR3 contains 12 residues.

There are a few counts of this clonotype. The CDR3 region is CASSFPGQSAPGVTEAFF. The CDR3 bases are TGTGCCAGCAGTTTCCCGGGACAGTCTGCCCCGGGGGTCACTGAAGCTTTCTTT. The chain carries TRBV27 and TRBJ1-1, with TRBD1 matching 7 bases. The germline CDR1 and CDR2 sequences are MNHEY and SMNVEV (reference sequence). The CDR3 totals 18 residues. Trimming removed 3 bases from V and 4 bases from J; junction bases left unmatched: 17.

The CDR3 DNA reads TGTGCCAGCAGCTTAGTAAGAGGGGCGGCACCAAACGGGAATGAGCAGTTCTTC. Translating it yields CASSLVRGAAPNGNEQFF. The chain carries TRBV11-3 and TRBJ2-1; tentatively, D is TRBD1 or TRBD2 (5 bases each). Trimming took 1 base from V and 7 from J, leaving 23 bases between them. Germline assignment: CDR1 SGHNT and CDR2 YENEEA. This CDR3 contains 18 residues. The full variable domain, with the rest looked up from reference TRBV11-3 and TRBJ2-1, is EAGVVQSPRYKIIEKKQPVAFWCNPISGHNTLYWYLQNLGQGPELLIRYENEEAVDDSQLPKDRFSAERLKGVDSTLKIQPAELGDSAVYLCASSLVRGAAPNGNEQFFGPGTRLTVL.

This clonotype was seen only a few times. V is TRBV5-5 and J is TRBJ2-7; 7 positions match TRBD2. J lost 5 bases, V lost 0 bases, and 11 bases had no gene match. In germline, CDR1 is SGHKS, CDR2 YYEKEE (reference sequence). CDR3 size: 16 residues. CDR3 nucleotide sequence: TGTGCCAGCAGCTTGGCCGGTAGGCGGGAGAGGAACGAGCAGTACTTC. It codes for CASSLAGRRERNEQYF.

A few counts support this clonotype. The rearrangement uses TRBV7-3 and TRBJ2-1; possibly TRBD1 or TRBD2 for D (5 bases each). The germline CDR1 and CDR2 sequences are SGHTA and FQGTGA. There are 17 residues in the CDR3. Trimming removed 2 bases from V and 5 bases from J, with 19 bases in between. In DNA form, the CDR3 reads TGTGCCAGCAGCTTATCCGGGACGGCGACTTTTAACAATGAGCAGTTCTTC. This gives the protein CASSLSGTATFNNEQFF.

The J gene is TRBJ2-2, the V gene TRBV29-1; D unresolved. With 4 bases removed from V and 4 bases from J, the gap between germline ends came to 7 bases. Looked up from germline, CDR1 is SQVTM and CDR2 is ANQGSEA. CDR3 length: 12 amino acids. The CDR3 is CSVVRVTGELFF. The CDR3 nucleotides are TGCAGCGTTGTGAGAGTCACCGGGGAGCTGTTTTTT.

The chain carries TRBV29-1 and TRBJ2-4, with D perhaps TRBD1 or TRBD2 (7 bases each). Trimming removed 7 bases from V and 4 bases from J, with 17 bases in between. This CDR3 has 14 residues. Germline CDR1 SQVTM, CDR2 ANQGSEA. CDR3 coding DNA: TGCAGCGGGGGGGGTGGGACAGAGAAAAACATTCAGTACTTC. Amino acid sequence: CSGGGGTEKNIQYF.